The 21 T cell receptor beta chains below were found in one sample sequenced in a study of cytomegalovirus exposure and HLA in healthy donors. Data came from immunoSEQ multiplex PCR; TCRdb stores just in-frame clones and leaves some out. Of 60,000 or so clones listed, 91% are singletons. Sequencing used PBMCs. Receptor source: a woman aged 30 to 39 in good health and CMV-seronegative.

The CDR3 is CASSGQGGTEAFF. Here the CDR3 DNA reads TGTGCCAGCAGCGGACAGGGAGGCACTGAAGCTTTCTTT. The genes are TRBV7-2 and TRBJ1-1; 8 bases map to TRBD1. Germline CDR1 is SGHTA and CDR2 is FQGNSA. With 5 bases clipped from V and 4 bases from J, the junction kept 3 bases outside the gene matches. The CDR3 runs 13 residues.

The rearrangement joins TRBV28 to TRBJ2-7, with D possibly TRBD2 on 6 matching bases. Germline V gene sequence: CDR1 MDHEN, CDR2 SYDVKM. The CDR3 spans 14 residues. V was clipped by 7 bases and J by 3 bases, with 16 bases between them. The CDR3 DNA follows: TGTGCCAGCACCCCCTCCATCGGGGGCTACGAGCAGTACTTC. Amino acid sequence: CASTPSIGGYEQYF.

This clone has just one count. This sequence joins TRBV28 and TRBJ2-1, with TRBD2 matching 8 bases. This CDR3 is 15 amino acids long. V lost 8 bases and J lost 3; bases outside the gene matches: 9. Germline CDR1 reads MDHEN; CDR2 reads SYDVKM. The CDR3 loop is CASPPRSGSYNEQFF. CDR3 nucleotides: TGTGCCAGCCCCCCCAGGAGCGGGAGCTACAATGAGCAGTTCTTC.

The V and J genes are TRBV4-1 and TRBJ1-2, with 8 nucleotides matching TRBD1. In germline, CDR1 is MGHRA, CDR2 YSYEKL. Trimming removed 1 base from V and 8 bases from J; junction bases left unmatched: 6. The CDR3 loop spans 14 amino acids. The CDR3 protein is CASSQGTGRLGYTF. CDR3 coding DNA: TGCGCCAGCAGCCAAGGGACAGGGAGATTGGGCTACACCTTC.

This clone appeared a few times. The CDR3: CASTPRGQGNTEAFF. The CDR3 bases are TGTGCCAGCACACCTCGGGGACAGGGGAACACTGAAGCTTTCTTT. The chain recombines TRBV28 with TRBJ1-1, with TRBD1 matching over 9 bases. CDR3 length: 15 amino acids. The V segment lost 7 bases and the J segment 1 base; nucleotides outside the gene matches: 7. Germline V gene data show CDR1 as MDHEN and CDR2 as SYDVKM.

The gene calls are TRBV11-3 and TRBJ1-3; D is possibly TRBD1 (5 bases). The CDR3 extends over 14 amino acids. V was pared by 4 bases and J by 1 base, with 8 bases between. CDR1 and CDR2 (germline): SGHNT, YENEEA. The CDR3 loop reads CASSSGHSGNTIYF. The CDR3 nucleotides are TGTGCCAGCAGCTCAGGACATTCTGGAAACACCATATATTTT.

This chain connects TRBV28 to TRBJ2-7; 8 nucleotides match TRBD1. J lost 0 bases, V lost 4 bases, and 5 bases had no gene match. The CDR3 spans 15 residues. The germline V gene has CDR1 MDHEN and CDR2 SYDVKM. The CDR3 sequence is CASSWTGRNSYEQYF. The CDR3 DNA reads as TGTGCCAGCAGTTGGACAGGGAGGAACTCCTACGAGCAGTACTTC.

The chain employs TRBV6-1 and TRBJ2-7; 8 nucleotides agree with TRBD2. The CDR3 is 15 amino acids. Germline V lookup: CDR1 MNHNS, CDR2 SASEGT. Unmatched junction bases numbered 5, after V lost 1 base and J lost 3 bases. CDR3 sequence: CASSEVTSGSYEQYF. Here the CDR3 DNA reads TGTGCCAGCAGTGAAGTAACTAGCGGAAGCTACGAGCAGTACTTC.

The chain employs TRBV7-2 and TRBJ1-2; a possible D gene is TRBD1 (6 bases). There are 16 residues in the CDR3. V was trimmed by 7 bases and J by 2 bases, leaving 20 bases between them. Germline assignment: CDR1 SGHTA and CDR2 FQGNSA. As DNA, the CDR3 is TGTGCCAGCACATCGCCAGCAGAGACAGGCAACTATGGCTACACCTTC. Protein product: CASTSPAETGNYGYTF.

This clone came up once. The chain recombines TRBV2 with TRBJ2-3; tentative D call: TRBD2 (5 bases). This CDR3 has 16 amino acids. Trimming shortened V by 0 bases and J by 1 base, and 11 bases separated the two germline ends. CDR1 is SNHLY, CDR2 FYNNEI, per germline. CDR3: CASSEAGSGGTDTQYF. In nucleotides, the CDR3 is TGTGCCAGCAGTGAAGCGGGGAGCGGAGGCACAGATACGCAGTATTTT. Full variable domain (missing parts from reference TRBV2 and TRBJ2-3): EPEVTQTPSHQVTQMGQEVILRCVPISNHLYFYWYRQILGQKVEFLVSFYNNEISEKSEIFDDQFSVERPDGSNFTLKIRSTKLEDSAMYFCASSEAGSGGTDTQYFGPGTRLTVL.

This sequence joins TRBV6-4 and TRBJ1-1, with 10 bases matching TRBD1. This CDR3 spans 15 amino acids. Germline V gene lookup returns CDR1 MRHNA and CDR2 SNTAGT. V lost 5 bases to trimming and J lost 0 bases; unmatched junction nucleotides: 3. CDR3 amino acids: CASSRDRGVNTEAFF. In DNA form, the CDR3 reads TGTGCCAGCAGTAGGGACAGGGGAGTGAACACTGAAGCTTTCTTT.

The chain combines TRBV18 with TRBJ1-1; TRBD1 matches at 9 bases. The V gene's germline CDR1 is KGHSH and CDR2 LQKENI. The CDR3 spans 15 residues. The J segment lost 5 bases and the V segment lost 3 bases, leaving 7 bases of the junction unmatched. The CDR3 DNA reads as TGTGCCAGCTCACCCCAATTAGACAGGGGGACTGAAGCTTTCTTT. Protein product: CASSPQLDRGTEAFF.

This clone has just one count. V is TRBV30 and J is TRBJ1-5; 7 bases match TRBD1. The CDR3 covers 15 residues. Germline lookup yields CDR1 GTSNPN and CDR2 SVGIG (reference sequence). The ends lost 3 bases at V and 2 bases at J; junction bases unmatched: 7. DNA of the CDR3: TGTGCCTGGAGCGGAGGGCAGGGGGGCAATCAGCCCCAGCATTTT. It is translated as CAWSGGQGGNQPQHF.

V is TRBV7-8 and J is TRBJ2-5; D might be TRBD1 (6 bases). Germline lookup yields CDR1 SGHVS and CDR2 FQNEAQ. V dropped 4 bases and J dropped 4 bases, with 10 bases sitting between them. The CDR3 runs 13 residues. CDR3 in DNA: TGTGCCAGCAGCTCAGGGGTCGCAGAGACCCAGTACTTC. Amino acids: CASSSGVAETQYF.

The V and J genes are TRBV28 and TRBJ2-7; 7 nucleotides agree with TRBD1. J was trimmed by 2 bases and V by 7 bases; bases with no gene match: 11. Per the germline V gene, CDR1 is MDHEN and CDR2 is SYDVKM. This CDR3 is built from 15 residues. The DNA for the CDR3 is TGTGCCAGCACCGAGATCAGGACAGGAGCCTACGAGCAGTACTTC. Encoded protein: CASTEIRTGAYEQYF.

The CDR3 DNA follows: TGTGCCAGCAGCGTAGTAGGGGTGGTGGATGAGCAGTTCTTC. Its translation: CASSVVGVVDEQFF. The chain couples TRBV9 to TRBJ2-1, with D perhaps matching TRBD1 (5 bases). The CDR3 sequence is 14 residues long. The V and J ends lost 0 bases and 8 bases respectively, with 12 bases between them. The V gene's germline CDR1 is SGDLS and CDR2 YYNGEE.

V gene TRBV2 combines with J gene TRBJ1-5, with TRBD1 matching 7 bases. Germline assignment: CDR1 SNHLY and CDR2 FYNNEI. The J segment lost 5 bases and the V segment lost 4 bases, leaving 8 bases of the junction unmatched. The CDR3 is made up of 15 amino acids. CDR3 in DNA: TGTGCCAGCAGTGCCCGGACAGGCCCGGATCAGCCCCAGCATTTT. Amino acid sequence: CASSARTGPDQPQHF.

The gene calls are TRBV5-5 and TRBJ1-1; the match to TRBD1 covers 10 bases. CDR3 size: 14 residues. After removal of 4 bases from V and 4 bases from J, the junction contained 4 bases not matched to a gene. CDR1 is SGHKS and CDR2 is YYEKEE in the germline V gene (reference sequence). The CDR3 sequence is CASSPGQGGTEAFF. CDR3 bases: TGTGCCAGCAGCCCTGGACAGGGGGGCACTGAAGCTTTCTTT.

V and J are TRBV6-1 and TRBJ2-5, with 7 bases that match TRBD2. The J segment lost 5 bases and the V segment lost 6 bases, leaving 6 bases of the junction unmatched. The germline V gene encodes CDR1 MNHNS and CDR2 SASEGT. CDR3 length: 13 residues. The CDR3 bases are TGTGCCAGCAGGACGGGAGGCGGGGAGACCCAGTACTTC. Encoded protein: CASRTGGGETQYF.

The J gene is TRBJ2-1, the V gene TRBV13; D is unresolved. V was pared by 7 bases and J by 0 bases, with 13 bases between. The length of the CDR3 is 15 residues. Germline values: CDR1 PRHDT, CDR2 FYEKMQ (reference sequence). DNA of the CDR3: TGTGCCAGCACCCCCTCGTTTAGCTCCTACAATGAGCAGTTCTTC. Its translation is CASTPSFSSYNEQFF.

V is TRBV7-9 and J is TRBJ2-1; 7 positions agree with TRBD2. Trimming took 6 bases from V and 7 from J; bases not matched to a gene: 6. This CDR3 is built from 13 residues. The germline V gene has CDR1 SEHNR and CDR2 FQNEAQ (reference sequence). The CDR3 bases are TGTGCCAGCAGTCCCGCGGGAGAGAATGAGCAGTTCTTC. Its protein is CASSPAGENEQFF.